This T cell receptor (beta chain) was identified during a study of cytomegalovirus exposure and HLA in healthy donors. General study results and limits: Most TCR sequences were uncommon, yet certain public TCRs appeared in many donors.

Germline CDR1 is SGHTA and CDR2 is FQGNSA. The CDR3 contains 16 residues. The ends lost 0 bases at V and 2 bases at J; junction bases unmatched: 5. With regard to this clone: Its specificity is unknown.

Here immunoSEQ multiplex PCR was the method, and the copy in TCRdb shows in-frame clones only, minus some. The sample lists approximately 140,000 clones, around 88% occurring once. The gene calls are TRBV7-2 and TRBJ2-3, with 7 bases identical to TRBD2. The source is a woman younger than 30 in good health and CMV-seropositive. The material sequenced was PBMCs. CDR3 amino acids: CASSLASGRTTDTQYF. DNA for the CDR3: TGTGCCAGCAGCTTAGCTAGCGGGCGTACCACAGATACGCAGTATTTT. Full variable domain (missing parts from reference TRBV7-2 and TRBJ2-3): GAGVSQSPSNKVTEKGKDVELRCDPISGHTALYWYRQSLGQGLEFLIYFQGNSAPDKSGLPSDRFSAERTGGSVSTLTIQRTQQEDSAVYLCASSLASGRTTDTQYFGPGTRLTVL.